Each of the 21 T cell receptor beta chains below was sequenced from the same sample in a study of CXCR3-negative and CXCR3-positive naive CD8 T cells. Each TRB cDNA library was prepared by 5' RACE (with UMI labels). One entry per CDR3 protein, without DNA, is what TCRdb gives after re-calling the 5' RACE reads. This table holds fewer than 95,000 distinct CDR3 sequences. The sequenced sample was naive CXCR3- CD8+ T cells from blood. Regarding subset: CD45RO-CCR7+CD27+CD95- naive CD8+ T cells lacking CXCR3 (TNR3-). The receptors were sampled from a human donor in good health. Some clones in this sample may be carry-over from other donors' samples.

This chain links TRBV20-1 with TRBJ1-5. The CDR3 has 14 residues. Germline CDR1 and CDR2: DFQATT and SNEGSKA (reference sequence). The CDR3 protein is CSASPPGGYQPQHF.

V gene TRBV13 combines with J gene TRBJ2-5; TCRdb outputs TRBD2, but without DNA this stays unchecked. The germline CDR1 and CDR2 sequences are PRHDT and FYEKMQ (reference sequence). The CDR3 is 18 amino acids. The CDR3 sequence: CASSSTTGAGEREETQYF.

The CDR3 sequence is CASRQEGGASAEGEYF. The V gene is TRBV27, the J gene TRBJ2-7; TCRdb picks TRBD2, but there is no DNA to check that call. Germline V CDR1 and CDR2: MNHEY, SMNVEV (reference sequence). The CDR3 runs to 16 residues.

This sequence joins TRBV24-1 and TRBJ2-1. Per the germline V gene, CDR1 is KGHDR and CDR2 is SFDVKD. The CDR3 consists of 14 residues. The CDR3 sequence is CATSDLTAYNEQFF.

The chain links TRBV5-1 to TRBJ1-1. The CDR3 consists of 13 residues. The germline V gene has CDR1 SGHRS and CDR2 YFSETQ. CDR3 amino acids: CASSSGRNTEAFF. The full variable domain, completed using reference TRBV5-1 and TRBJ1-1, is KAGVTQTPRYLIKTRGQQVTLSCSPISGHRSVSWYQQTPGQGLQFLFEYFSETQRNKGNFPGRFSGRQFSNSRSEMNVSTLELGDSALYLCASSSGRNTEAFFGQGTRLTVV.

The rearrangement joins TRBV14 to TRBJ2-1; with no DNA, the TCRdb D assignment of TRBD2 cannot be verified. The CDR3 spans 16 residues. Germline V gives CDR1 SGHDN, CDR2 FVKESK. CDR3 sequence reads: CASSQASGGSYNEQFF.

The CDR3 reads CASSSSGTNTGELFF. The chain has TRBV7-3 and TRBJ2-2; TCRdb outputs TRBD2, but without DNA this stays unchecked. Germline V gene data show CDR1 as SGHTA and CDR2 as FQGTGA. The CDR3 is 15 amino acids.

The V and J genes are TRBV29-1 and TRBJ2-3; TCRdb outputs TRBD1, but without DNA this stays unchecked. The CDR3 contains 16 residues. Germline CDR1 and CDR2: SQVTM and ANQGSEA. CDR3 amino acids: CSVDRGQGARTDTQYF.

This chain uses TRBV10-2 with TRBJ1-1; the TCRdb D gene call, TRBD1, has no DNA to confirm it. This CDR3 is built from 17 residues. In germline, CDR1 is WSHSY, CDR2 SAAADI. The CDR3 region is CASISTGTGNLNTEAFF.

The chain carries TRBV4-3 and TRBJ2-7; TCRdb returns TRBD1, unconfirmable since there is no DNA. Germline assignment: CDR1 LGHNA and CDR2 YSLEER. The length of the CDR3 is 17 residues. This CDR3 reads CASSQATGPKTSYEQYF.

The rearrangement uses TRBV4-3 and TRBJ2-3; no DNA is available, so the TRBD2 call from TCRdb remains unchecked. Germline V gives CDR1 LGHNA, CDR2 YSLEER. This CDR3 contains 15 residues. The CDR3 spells CASSQSYSGRDTQYF.

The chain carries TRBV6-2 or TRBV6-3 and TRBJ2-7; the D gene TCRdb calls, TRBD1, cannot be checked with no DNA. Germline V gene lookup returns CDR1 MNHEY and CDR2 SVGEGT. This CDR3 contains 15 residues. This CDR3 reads CASSSGTGEVYEKYF.

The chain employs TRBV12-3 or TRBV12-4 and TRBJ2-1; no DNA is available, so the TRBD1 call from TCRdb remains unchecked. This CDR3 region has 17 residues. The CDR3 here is CASSQSGAGGDVNEQFF.

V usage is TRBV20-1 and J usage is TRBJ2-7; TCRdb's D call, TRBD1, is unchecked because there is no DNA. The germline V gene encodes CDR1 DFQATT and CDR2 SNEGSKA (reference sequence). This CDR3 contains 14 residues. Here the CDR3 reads CSAVLRDRSYEQYF.

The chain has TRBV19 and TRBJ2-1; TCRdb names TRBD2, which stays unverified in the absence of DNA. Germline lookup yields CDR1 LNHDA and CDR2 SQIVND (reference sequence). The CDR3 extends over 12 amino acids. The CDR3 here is CASSSGGSEQFF.

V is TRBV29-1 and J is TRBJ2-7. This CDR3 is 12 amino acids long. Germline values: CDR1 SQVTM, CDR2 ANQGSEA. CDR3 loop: CSVDPERGEQYF.

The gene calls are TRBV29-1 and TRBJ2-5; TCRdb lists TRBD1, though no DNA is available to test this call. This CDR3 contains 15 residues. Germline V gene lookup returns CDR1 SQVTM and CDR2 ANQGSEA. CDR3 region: CSVDGEGAYQETQYF. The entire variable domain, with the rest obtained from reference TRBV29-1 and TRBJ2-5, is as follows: SAVISQKPSRDICQRGTSLTIQCQVDSQVTMMFWYRQQPGQSLTLIATANQGSEATYESGFVIDKFPISRPNLTFSTLTVSNMSPEDSSIYLCSVDGEGAYQETQYFGPGTRLLVL.

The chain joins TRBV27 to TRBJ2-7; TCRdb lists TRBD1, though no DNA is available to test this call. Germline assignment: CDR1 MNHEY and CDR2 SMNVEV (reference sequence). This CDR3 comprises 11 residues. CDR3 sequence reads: CASRGGGEQYF.

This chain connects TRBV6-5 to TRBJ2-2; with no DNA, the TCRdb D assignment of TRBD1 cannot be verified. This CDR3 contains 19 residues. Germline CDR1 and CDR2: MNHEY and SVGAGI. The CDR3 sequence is CASSYSSPPGQGADGELFF.

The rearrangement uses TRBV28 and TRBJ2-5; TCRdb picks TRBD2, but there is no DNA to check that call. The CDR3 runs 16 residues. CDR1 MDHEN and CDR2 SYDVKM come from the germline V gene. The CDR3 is CASSPQGGGDLETQYF.

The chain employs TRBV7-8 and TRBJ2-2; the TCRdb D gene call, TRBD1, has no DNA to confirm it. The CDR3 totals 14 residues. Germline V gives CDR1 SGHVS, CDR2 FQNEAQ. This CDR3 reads CASSLVGGAGELFF.